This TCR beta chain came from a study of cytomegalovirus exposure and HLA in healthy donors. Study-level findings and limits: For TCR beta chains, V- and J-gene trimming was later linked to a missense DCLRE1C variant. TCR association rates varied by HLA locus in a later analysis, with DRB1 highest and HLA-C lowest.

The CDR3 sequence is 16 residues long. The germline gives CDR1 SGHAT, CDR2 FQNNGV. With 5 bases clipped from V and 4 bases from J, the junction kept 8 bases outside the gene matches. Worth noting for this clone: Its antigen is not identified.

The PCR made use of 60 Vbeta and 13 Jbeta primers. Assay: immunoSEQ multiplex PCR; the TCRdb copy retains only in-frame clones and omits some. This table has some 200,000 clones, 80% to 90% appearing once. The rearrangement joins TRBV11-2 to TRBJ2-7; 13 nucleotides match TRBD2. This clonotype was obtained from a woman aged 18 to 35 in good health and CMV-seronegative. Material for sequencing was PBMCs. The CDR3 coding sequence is TGTGCCAGCAGCGGCTGGACTAGCGGGAGTTTTTACGAGCAGTACTTC. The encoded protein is CASSGWTSGSFYEQYF.